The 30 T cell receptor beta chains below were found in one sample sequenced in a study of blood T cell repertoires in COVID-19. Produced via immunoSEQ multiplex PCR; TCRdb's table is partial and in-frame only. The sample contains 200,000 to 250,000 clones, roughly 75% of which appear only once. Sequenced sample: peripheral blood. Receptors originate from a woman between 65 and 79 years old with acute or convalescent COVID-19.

CDR3 bases: TGCGCCAGCAGCGTAGGCTCTTCGCGGGAAGAGACCCAGTACTTC. Translation gives CASSVGSSREETQYF. The chain has TRBV5-1 and TRBJ2-5; a weak D match, TRBD2 (5 bases). The CDR3 contains 15 residues. With 4 bases removed from V and 3 bases from J, the gap between germline ends came to 16 bases. Looked up from germline, CDR1 is SGHRS and CDR2 is YFSETQ.

The CDR3 coding sequence is TGTGCCAGCACCATCGGGACACCTCACGAAAACACCATATATTTT. It is translated as CASTIGTPHENTIYF. The genes are TRBV13 and TRBJ1-3, with D perhaps TRBD1 (6 bases). Germline assignment: CDR1 PRHDT and CDR2 FYEKMQ (reference sequence). Trimming pared 7 bases from V and 6 bases from J, leaving 19 bases between. There are 15 residues in the CDR3. Together with reference TRBV13 and TRBJ1-3, the CDR3 gives the full variable domain: AAGVIQSPRHLIKEKRETATLKCYPIPRHDTVYWYQQGPGQDPQFLISFYEKMQSDKGSIPDRFSAQQFSDYHSELNMSSLELGDSALYFCASTIGTPHENTIYFGEGSWLTVV.

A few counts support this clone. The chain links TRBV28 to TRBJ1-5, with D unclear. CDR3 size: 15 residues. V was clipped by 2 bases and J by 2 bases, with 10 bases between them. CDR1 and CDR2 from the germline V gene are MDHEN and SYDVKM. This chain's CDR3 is CASSLPAGGNQPQHF. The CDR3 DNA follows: TGTGCCAGCAGTTTACCGGCCGGGGGCAATCAGCCCCAGCATTTT.

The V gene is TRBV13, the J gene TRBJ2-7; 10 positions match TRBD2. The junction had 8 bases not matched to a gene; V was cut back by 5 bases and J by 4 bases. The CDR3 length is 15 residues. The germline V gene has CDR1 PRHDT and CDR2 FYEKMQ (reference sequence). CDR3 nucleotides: TGTGCCAGCAGCAGCCGGGGTAGCGGGAGGTACGAGCAGTACTTC. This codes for CASSSRGSGRYEQYF.

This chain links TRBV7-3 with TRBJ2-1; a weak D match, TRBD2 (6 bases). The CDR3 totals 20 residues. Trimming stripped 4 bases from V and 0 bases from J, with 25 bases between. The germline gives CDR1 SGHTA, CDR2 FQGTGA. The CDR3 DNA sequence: TGTGCCAGCAGCTCACCTTTCGGGACCGGGACTCCAAGCTCCTACAATGAGCAGTTCTTC. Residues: CASSSPFGTGTPSSYNEQFF.

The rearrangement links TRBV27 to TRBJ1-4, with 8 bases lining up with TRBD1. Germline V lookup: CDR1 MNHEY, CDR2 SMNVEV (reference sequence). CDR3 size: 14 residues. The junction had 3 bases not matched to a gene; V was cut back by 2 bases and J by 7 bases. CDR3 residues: CASSLGTGGEKLFF. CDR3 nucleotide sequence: TGTGCCAGCAGTTTAGGTACAGGGGGTGAAAAACTGTTTTTT.

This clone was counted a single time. CDR3 sequence reads: CASSLSPSGGADTQYF. The CDR3 DNA follows: TGTGCCAGCAGCTTAAGCCCTAGCGGGGGGGCAGATACGCAGTATTTT. V gene TRBV7-2 combines with J gene TRBJ2-3; 12 bases fit TRBD2. With V trimmed by 2 bases and J by 4 bases, 4 bases remained unmatched. This CDR3 is 16 amino acids long. Germline CDR1 is SGHTA and CDR2 is FQGNSA.

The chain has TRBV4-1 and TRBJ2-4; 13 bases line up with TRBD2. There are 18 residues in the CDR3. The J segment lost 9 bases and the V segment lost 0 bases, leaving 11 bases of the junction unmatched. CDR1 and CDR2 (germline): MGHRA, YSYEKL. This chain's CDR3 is CASSQEGGTSGARSIQYF. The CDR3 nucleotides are TGCGCCAGCAGCCAAGAGGGCGGGACTAGCGGGGCCCGGAGCATTCAGTACTTC.

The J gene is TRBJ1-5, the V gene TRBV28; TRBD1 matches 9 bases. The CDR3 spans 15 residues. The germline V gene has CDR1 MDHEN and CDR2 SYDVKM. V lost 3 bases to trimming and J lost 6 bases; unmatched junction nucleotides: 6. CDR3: CASSFGDRELQPQHF. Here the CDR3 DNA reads TGTGCCAGCAGTTTTGGGGACAGGGAACTTCAGCCCCAGCATTTT. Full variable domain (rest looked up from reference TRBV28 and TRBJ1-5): DVKVTQSSRYLVKRTGEKVFLECVQDMDHENMFWYRQDPGLGLRLIYFSYDVKMKEKGDIPEGYSVSREKKERFSLILESASTNQTSMYLCASSFGDRELQPQHFGDGTRLSIL.

CDR3 sequence reads: CASSTPGDRGEQYF. CDR3 coding DNA: TGTGCCAGCAGTACCCCGGGGGACCGAGGCGAGCAGTACTTC. The chain is built from TRBV6-5 and TRBJ2-7; D might be TRBD2 (6 bases). Germline loops: CDR1 MNHEY, CDR2 SVGAGI. This CDR3 contains 14 residues. Deletions cut 5 bases from V and 6 bases from J, with 17 bases between.

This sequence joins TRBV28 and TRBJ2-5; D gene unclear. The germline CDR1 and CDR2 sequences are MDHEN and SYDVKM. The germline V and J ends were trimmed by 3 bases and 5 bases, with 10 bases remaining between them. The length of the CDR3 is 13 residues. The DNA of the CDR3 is TGTGCCAGCAGTTTGGTGGAGCCGGAGACCCAGTACTTC. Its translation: CASSLVEPETQYF. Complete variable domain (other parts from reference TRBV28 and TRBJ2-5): DVKVTQSSRYLVKRTGEKVFLECVQDMDHENMFWYRQDPGLGLRLIYFSYDVKMKEKGDIPEGYSVSREKKERFSLILESASTNQTSMYLCASSLVEPETQYFGPGTRLLVL.

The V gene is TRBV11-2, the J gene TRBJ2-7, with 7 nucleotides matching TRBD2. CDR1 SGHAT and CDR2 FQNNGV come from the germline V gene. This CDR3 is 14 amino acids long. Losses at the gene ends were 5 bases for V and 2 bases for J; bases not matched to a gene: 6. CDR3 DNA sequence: TGTGCCAGCAGCCCAAACGCGGGGGCCTACGAGCAGTACTTC. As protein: CASSPNAGAYEQYF. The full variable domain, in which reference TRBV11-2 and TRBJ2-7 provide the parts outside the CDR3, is EAGVAQSPRYKIIEKRQSVAFWCNPISGHATLYWYQQILGQGPKLLIQFQNNGVVDDSQLPKDRFSAERLKGVDSTLKIQPAKLEDSAVYLCASSPNAGAYEQYFGPGTRLTVT.

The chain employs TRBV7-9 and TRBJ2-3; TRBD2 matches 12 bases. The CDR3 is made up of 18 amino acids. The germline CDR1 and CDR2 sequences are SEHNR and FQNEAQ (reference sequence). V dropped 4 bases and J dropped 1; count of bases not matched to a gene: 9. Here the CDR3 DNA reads TGTGCCAGCAGCTCCTCTAGCGGGAGGGCCCGGGGCACAGATACGCAGTATTTT. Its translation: CASSSSSGRARGTDTQYF.

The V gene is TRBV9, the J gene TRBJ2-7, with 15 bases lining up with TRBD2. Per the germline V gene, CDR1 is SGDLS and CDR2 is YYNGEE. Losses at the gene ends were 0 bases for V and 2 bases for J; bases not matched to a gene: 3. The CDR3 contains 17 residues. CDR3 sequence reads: CASSVGGLAGGTYEQYF. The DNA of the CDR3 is TGTGCCAGCAGCGTAGGGGGACTAGCGGGAGGAACCTACGAGCAGTACTTC.

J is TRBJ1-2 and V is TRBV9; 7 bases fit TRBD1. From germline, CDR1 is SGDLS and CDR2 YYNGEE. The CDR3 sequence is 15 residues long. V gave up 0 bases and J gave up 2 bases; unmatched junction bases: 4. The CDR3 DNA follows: TGTGCCAGCAGCGTAGGACAGGGAAAAAACTATGGCTACACCTTC. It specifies CASSVGQGKNYGYTF.

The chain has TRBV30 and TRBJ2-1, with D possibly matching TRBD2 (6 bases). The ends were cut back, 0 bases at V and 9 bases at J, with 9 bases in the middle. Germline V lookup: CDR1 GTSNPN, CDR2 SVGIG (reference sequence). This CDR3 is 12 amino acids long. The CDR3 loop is CAWSVGGGEQFF. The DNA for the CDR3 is TGTGCCTGGAGTGTGGGGGGAGGTGAGCAGTTCTTC.

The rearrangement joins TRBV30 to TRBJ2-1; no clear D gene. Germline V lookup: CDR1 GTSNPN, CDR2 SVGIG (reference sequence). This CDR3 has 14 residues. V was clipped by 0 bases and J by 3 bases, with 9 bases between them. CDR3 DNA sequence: TGTGCCTGGAGTGTAGTACCCGGCTACAATGAGCAGTTCTTC. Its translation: CAWSVVPGYNEQFF. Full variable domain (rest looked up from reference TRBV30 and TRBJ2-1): SQTIHQWPATLVQPVGSPLSLECTVEGTSNPNLYWYRQAAGRGLQLLFYSVGIGQISSEVPQNLSASRPQDRQFILSSKKLLLSDSGFYLCAWSVVPGYNEQFFGPGTRLTVL.

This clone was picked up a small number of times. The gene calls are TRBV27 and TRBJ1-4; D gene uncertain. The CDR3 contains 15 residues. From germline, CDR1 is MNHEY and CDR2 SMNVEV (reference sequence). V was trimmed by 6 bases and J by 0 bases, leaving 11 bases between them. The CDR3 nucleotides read TGTGCCAGCAGAACCGCTAGAGCAACTAATGAAAAACTGTTTTTT. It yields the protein CASRTARATNEKLFF.

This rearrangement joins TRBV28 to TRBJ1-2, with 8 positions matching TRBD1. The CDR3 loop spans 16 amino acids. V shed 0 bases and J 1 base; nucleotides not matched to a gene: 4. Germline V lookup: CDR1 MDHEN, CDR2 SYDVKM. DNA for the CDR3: TGTGCCAGCAGTTTATGGTGGGACAGGAGTAACTATGGCTACACCTTC. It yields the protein CASSLWWDRSNYGYTF.

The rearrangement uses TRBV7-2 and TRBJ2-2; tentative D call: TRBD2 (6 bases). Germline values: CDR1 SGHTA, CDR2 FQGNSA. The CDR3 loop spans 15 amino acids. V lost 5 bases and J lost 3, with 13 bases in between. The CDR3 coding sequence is TGTGCCAGCAGCCTACGGAGGGTGGACACCGGGGAGCTGTTTTTT. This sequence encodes CASSLRRVDTGELFF.

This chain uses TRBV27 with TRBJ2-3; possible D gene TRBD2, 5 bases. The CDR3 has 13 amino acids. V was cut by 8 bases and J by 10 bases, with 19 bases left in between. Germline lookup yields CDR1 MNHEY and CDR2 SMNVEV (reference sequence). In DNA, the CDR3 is TGTGCCAGCCGGACGGGCCGGGGTTTCTCGCAGTATTTT. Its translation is CASRTGRGFSQYF.

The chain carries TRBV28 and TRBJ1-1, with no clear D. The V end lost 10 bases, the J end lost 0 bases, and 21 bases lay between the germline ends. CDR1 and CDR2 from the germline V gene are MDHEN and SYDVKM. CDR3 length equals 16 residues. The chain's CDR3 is CATTSSSQVMNTEAFF. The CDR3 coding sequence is TGTGCCACCACCAGTTCCTCTCAGGTTATGAACACTGAAGCTTTCTTT.

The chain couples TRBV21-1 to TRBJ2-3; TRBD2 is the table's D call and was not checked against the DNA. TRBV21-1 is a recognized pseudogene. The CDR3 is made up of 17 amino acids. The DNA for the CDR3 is TGTGCCAGCAGCAAAGAGGCTAGCGGGAGGGCCATAGATACGCAGTATTTT. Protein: CASSKEASGRAIDTQYF.

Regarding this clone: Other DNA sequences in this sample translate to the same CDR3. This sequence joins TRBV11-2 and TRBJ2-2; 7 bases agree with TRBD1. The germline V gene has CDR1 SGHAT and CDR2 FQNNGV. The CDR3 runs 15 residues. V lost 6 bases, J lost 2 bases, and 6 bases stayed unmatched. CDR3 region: CASSRDRLNTGELFF. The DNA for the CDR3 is TGTGCCAGCAGTCGGGACAGATTAAACACCGGGGAGCTGTTTTTT.

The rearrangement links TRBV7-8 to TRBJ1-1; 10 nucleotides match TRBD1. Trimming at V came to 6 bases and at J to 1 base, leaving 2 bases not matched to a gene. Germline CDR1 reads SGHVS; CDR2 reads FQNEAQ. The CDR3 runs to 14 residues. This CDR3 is CASRRQGANTEAFF. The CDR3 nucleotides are TGTGCCAGCAGGCGACAGGGGGCGAACACTGAAGCTTTCTTT.

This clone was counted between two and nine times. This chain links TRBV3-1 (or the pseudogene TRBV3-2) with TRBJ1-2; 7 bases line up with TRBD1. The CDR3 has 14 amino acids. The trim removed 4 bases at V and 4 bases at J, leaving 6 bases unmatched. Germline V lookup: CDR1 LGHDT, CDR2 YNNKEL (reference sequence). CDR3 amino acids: CASSRTGVSYGYTF. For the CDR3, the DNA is TGTGCCAGCAGCCGAACAGGGGTAAGCTATGGCTACACCTTC.

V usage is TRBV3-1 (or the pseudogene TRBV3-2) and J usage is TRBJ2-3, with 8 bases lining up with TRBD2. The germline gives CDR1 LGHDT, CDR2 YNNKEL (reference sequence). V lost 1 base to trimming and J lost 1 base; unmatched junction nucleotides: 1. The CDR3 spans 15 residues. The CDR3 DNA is TGTGCCAGCAGCCAAGCGGGAGGGCGCACAGATACGCAGTATTTT. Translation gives CASSQAGGRTDTQYF.

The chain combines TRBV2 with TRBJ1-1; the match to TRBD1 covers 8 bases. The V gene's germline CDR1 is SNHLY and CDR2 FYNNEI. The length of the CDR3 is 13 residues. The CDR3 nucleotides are TGTGCTTCATCGGACAGGGAGAACACTGAAGCTTTCTTT. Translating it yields CASSDRENTEAFF.

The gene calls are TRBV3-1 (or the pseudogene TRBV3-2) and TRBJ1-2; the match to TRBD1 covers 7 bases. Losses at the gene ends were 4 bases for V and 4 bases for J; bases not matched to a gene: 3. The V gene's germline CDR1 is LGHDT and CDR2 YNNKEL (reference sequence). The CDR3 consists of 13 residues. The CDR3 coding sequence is TGTGCCAGCAGCCCATGGACAGGCTATGGCTACACCTTC. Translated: CASSPWTGYGYTF.

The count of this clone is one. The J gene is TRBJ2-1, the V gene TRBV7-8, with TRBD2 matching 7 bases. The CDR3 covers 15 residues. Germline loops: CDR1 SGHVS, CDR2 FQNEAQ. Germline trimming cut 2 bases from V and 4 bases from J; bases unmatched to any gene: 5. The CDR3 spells CASSLPSGAYNEQFF. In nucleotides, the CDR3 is TGTGCCAGCAGCTTACCGAGCGGGGCTTACAATGAGCAGTTCTTC.